These T cell receptor beta chains were read from a single sample in a study of blood T cell repertoires in COVID-19. Generated by immunoSEQ multiplex PCR, the TCRdb table keeps only in-frame clones and is missing some. The data show around 150,000 clones, 80% seen once. Specimen: PBMCs or T cells enriched from blood (not recorded which). These receptors came from a man in his forties or fifties who had recovered from COVID-19. Each CDR3 is given with its conserved first and last residue. Fields, in order: CDR3 DNA, CDR3 protein, V gene, D gene, clone size, J gene. A D gene is named only where the DNA matches it firmly. The size of a clone is reported for some rows only, either as once, few or many, or as a class for expanded clones.

DNA: TGTGCCAGCAGTTTAGCACAGGGTGGGGAGACCCAGTACTTC; CDR3: CASSLAQGGETQYF; V: TRBV6-5; D: .; size: few; J: TRBJ2-5
DNA: TGTGCCAGCAGTGAAAGTAACTACTACCAAGAGACCCAGTACTTC; CDR3: CASSESNYYQETQYF; V: TRBV2; D: .; size: .; J: TRBJ2-5
DNA: TGTGCCAGCAGCGTCTCTCAGGGGAACACTGAAGCTTTCTTT; CDR3: CASSVSQGNTEAFF; V: TRBV9; D: .; size: .; J: TRBJ1-1
DNA: TGCGCCAGCAGCTTGGTTCTCAGTGGCACCGGGGAGCTGTTTTTT; CDR3: CASSLVLSGTGELFF; V: TRBV5-1; D: .; size: few; J: TRBJ2-2
DNA: TGTGCCAGCCGCGGGACTACGAGGATCGGGGAGCTGTTTTTT; CDR3: CASRGTTRIGELFF; V: TRBV2; D: TRBD2; size: .; J: TRBJ2-2
DNA: TGTGCCATCAGTGAGTCAATGGGAGGCAATCAGCCCCAGCATTTT; CDR3: CAISESMGGNQPQHF; V: TRBV10-3; D: .; size: .; J: TRBJ1-5
DNA: TGTGCCAGCAGCTCGACCCCCCTGACAGGCTCCTACAATGAGCAGTTCTTC; CDR3: CASSSTPLTGSYNEQFF; V: TRBV7-6; D: .; size: .; J: TRBJ2-1
DNA: TGTGCCAGCAGCCAGATAGGGGATTCACCCCTCCACTTT; CDR3: CASSQIGDSPLHF; V: TRBV3-1/TRBV3-2; D: .; size: .; J: TRBJ1-6
DNA: TGTGCCAGCAGCCTATTAGGGACAGGGGGTTACTATGGCTACACCTTC; CDR3: CASSLLGTGGYYGYTF; V: TRBV11-2; D: TRBD1; size: .; J: TRBJ1-2
DNA: TGTGCCAGTAGTCTACGCTCCGGGACTAGCGGGGGTTGGGAGACCCAGTACTTC; CDR3: CASSLRSGTSGGWETQYF; V: TRBV19; D: TRBD2; size: .; J: TRBJ2-5
DNA: TGTGCCAGCAGCACGCCGAAGGGGTACCTTGGGGACTATGGCTACACCTTC; CDR3: CASSTPKGYLGDYGYTF; V: TRBV5-4; D: .; size: .; J: TRBJ1-2
DNA: TGTGCCAGCAGTGAAGAGGACAGTCGAAATAATTCACCCCTCCACTTT; CDR3: CASSEEDSRNNSPLHF; V: TRBV2; D: .; size: many; J: TRBJ1-6
DNA: TGTGCCAGCAGCTTAGCGGGGGGGACATCCAACACCGGGGAGCTGTTTTTT; CDR3: CASSLAGGTSNTGELFF; V: TRBV7-8; D: .; size: .; J: TRBJ2-2
DNA: TGTGCCAGTAGTCTGGGACAGGGTTATGGCTACACCTTC; CDR3: CASSLGQGYGYTF; V: TRBV19; D: TRBD1; size: .; J: TRBJ1-2
DNA: TGTGCCAGCAGCTTGGAGGACAGGTCCTATGGCTACACCTTC; CDR3: CASSLEDRSYGYTF; V: TRBV5-5; D: TRBD1; size: .; J: TRBJ1-2
DNA: TGTGCCAGCAGTTCCTGGACAGGGATGTACGAGCAGTACTTC; CDR3: CASSSWTGMYEQYF; V: TRBV6-5; D: TRBD1; size: .; J: TRBJ2-7
DNA: TGCGCCAGCAATCGGGAAATCGCCACCGGGGAGCTGTTTTTT; CDR3: CASNREIATGELFF; V: TRBV5-1; D: .; size: few; J: TRBJ2-2
DNA: TGTGCCAGCAGTTCGTTGACTGTCTACACCGGGGAGCTGTTTTTT; CDR3: CASSSLTVYTGELFF; V: TRBV6-5; D: .; size: .; J: TRBJ2-2
DNA: TGTGCCAGCAGCTCGCCGTGGAGGGAAGGGGCCAAAAACATTCAGTACTTC; CDR3: CASSSPWREGAKNIQYF; V: TRBV5-4; D: .; size: once; J: TRBJ2-4
DNA: TGTGCCAGCAGCATAAACCGGGACAGGGGGCAGGATAGCAATCAGCCCCAGCATTTT; CDR3: CASSINRDRGQDSNQPQHF; V: TRBV5-8; D: TRBD1; size: .; J: TRBJ1-5
DNA: TGTGCCAGTAGTACAGGGACACCCGTACTAAATGCCAAAAACATTCAGTACTTC; CDR3: CASSTGTPVLNAKNIQYF; V: TRBV19; D: .; size: .; J: TRBJ2-4
DNA: TGTGCCAGCAGCTTAGTCCGTTCCGGACAGGTATTCTTC; CDR3: CASSLVRSGQVFF; V: TRBV11-2; D: TRBD1; size: .; J: TRBJ2-1
DNA: TGCGCCAGCAGCCAAGAACCAGAGATGGGCGCAGATACGCAGTATTTT; CDR3: CASSQEPEMGADTQYF; V: TRBV4-1; D: .; size: .; J: TRBJ2-3
DNA: TGTGCCAGCAGCCAAGGGGGGGGCTACACAGATACGCAGTATTTT; CDR3: CASSQGGGYTDTQYF; V: TRBV3-1/TRBV3-2; D: .; size: .; J: TRBJ2-3
DNA: TGCGCCAGCAGTGTTTACGGGGACTACAATGAGCAGTTCTTC; CDR3: CASSVYGDYNEQFF; V: TRBV10-2; D: .; size: .; J: TRBJ2-1
DNA: TGTGCCAGCAGCTTGTCAGGGTCCAATCAGCCCCAGCATTTT; CDR3: CASSLSGSNQPQHF; V: TRBV13; D: .; size: once; J: TRBJ1-5
DNA: TGCAGCGTTGTCGCCGTCGGGACAGAAGACCGGAAGGTTAATGAAAAACTGTTTTTT; CDR3: CSVVAVGTEDRKVNEKLFF; V: TRBV29-1; D: TRBD1; size: .; J: TRBJ1-4
DNA: TGTGCCAGCAGCCTGAGGAACACCATATATTTT; CDR3: CASSLRNTIYF; V: TRBV5-6; D: .; size: .; J: TRBJ1-3
DNA: TGTGCCAGCGGCCTAATAGGAGATTTTTACGAGCAGTACTTC; CDR3: CASGLIGDFYEQYF; V: TRBV28; D: .; size: .; J: TRBJ2-7
DNA: TGTGCCAGCAGTGACTCAGGGGGGGATGGCTACACCTTC; CDR3: CASSDSGGDGYTF; V: TRBV6-4; D: .; size: .; J: TRBJ1-2
DNA: TGTGCCAGCAGCCCCGCGGGGTCAACTAATGAAAAACTGTTTTTT; CDR3: CASSPAGSTNEKLFF; V: TRBV5-5; D: .; size: many; J: TRBJ1-4
DNA: TGTGCCAGTAGTATAGTCCCCCCAGTCTCTGGAAACACCATATATTTT; CDR3: CASSIVPPVSGNTIYF; V: TRBV19; D: .; size: .; J: TRBJ1-3
DNA: TGTGCCAGCAGCGGGACACCTGAGGGTACTAATGAAAAACTGTTTTTT; CDR3: CASSGTPEGTNEKLFF; V: TRBV5-5; D: .; size: .; J: TRBJ1-4
DNA: TGCGCCAGCAGCCGGATTGGAGTCGCAACTAATGAAAAACTGTTTTTT; CDR3: CASSRIGVATNEKLFF; V: TRBV5-1; D: .; size: .; J: TRBJ1-4
DNA: TGTGCCAGCAGCTCGGACAGGGCTCCCTATGGCTACACCTTC; CDR3: CASSSDRAPYGYTF; V: TRBV6-5; D: TRBD1; size: .; J: TRBJ1-2
DNA: TGCGCCAGCAGCTGGCCCGCGAGTCTAGCGGGGGAACTATATACGCAGTATTTT; CDR3: CASSWPASLAGELYTQYF; V: TRBV5-1; D: TRBD2; size: .; J: TRBJ2-3
DNA: TGTGCCAGCAGCGTAACCATACAGGGACCCACAGATACGCAGTATTTT; CDR3: CASSVTIQGPTDTQYF; V: TRBV5-4; D: .; size: .; J: TRBJ2-3
DNA: TGTGCCAGCAGCGCTGACAGAAGATCACCCTCGTATGGCTACACCTTC; CDR3: CASSADRRSPSYGYTF; V: TRBV7-8; D: .; size: .; J: TRBJ1-2
DNA: TGTGCCGGCCAGGGGAATGGAAACACCATATATTTT; CDR3: CAGQGNGNTIYF; V: TRBV19; D: .; size: .; J: TRBJ1-3
DNA: TGCGCCAGCAGTGGAGTAAACGGGGAGCTGTTTTTT; CDR3: CASSGVNGELFF; V: TRBV10-1; D: .; size: once; J: TRBJ2-2
DNA: TGTGCCAGCAGCTACGACAGGGAAGGATCACCCCTCCACTTT; CDR3: CASSYDREGSPLHF; V: TRBV6-5; D: TRBD1; size: .; J: TRBJ1-6
DNA: TGTGCCACCAGCCGGGAGGGTAACAATGAGCAGTTCTTC; CDR3: CATSREGNNEQFF; V: TRBV15; D: TRBD2; size: .; J: TRBJ2-1
DNA: TGTGCCAGCAGGAGGACTAGCACAGATACGCAGTATTTT; CDR3: CASRRTSTDTQYF; V: TRBV27; D: .; size: .; J: TRBJ2-3
DNA: TGTGCTAGTGGAGTGCGTAGCGGGGGCAGCACAGATACGCAGTATTTT; CDR3: CASGVRSGGSTDTQYF; V: TRBV12-5; D: TRBD2; size: .; J: TRBJ2-3
DNA: TGTGCCAGCAGCCCAGACAGGGATTATGGCTACACCTTC; CDR3: CASSPDRDYGYTF; V: TRBV5-5; D: TRBD1; size: few; J: TRBJ1-2
DNA: TGTGCCAGCAGTCGCGCCCGAACGGAGACCCAGTACTTC; CDR3: CASSRARTETQYF; V: TRBV27; D: .; size: .; J: TRBJ2-5
DNA: TGTGCCAGCAGCTTAGTGATCAGCTCCCGGGGGAAAGAGACCCAGTACTTC; CDR3: CASSLVISSRGKETQYF; V: TRBV11-2; D: .; size: .; J: TRBJ2-5
DNA: TGTGCTAGTGGTTTGGCATTCACTGAAGCTTTCTTT; CDR3: CASGLAFTEAFF; V: TRBV12-5; D: .; size: .; J: TRBJ1-1
DNA: TGTGCCAGCAGCTCAACAGGGGAAAGAACAGATACGCAGTATTTT; CDR3: CASSSTGERTDTQYF; V: TRBV5-6; D: TRBD1; size: .; J: TRBJ2-3
DNA: TGTGCCAGCAGCGTAGCCGGGACTAGCGGCAATGAGCAGTTCTTC; CDR3: CASSVAGTSGNEQFF; V: TRBV9; D: TRBD2; size: many; J: TRBJ2-1
DNA: TGCGCCAGCAGCTTGGAAGGATCGAGGGGGGAGACCCAGTACTTC; CDR3: CASSLEGSRGETQYF; V: TRBV5-1; D: .; size: .; J: TRBJ2-5
DNA: TGTGCCAGCAGCTACTCGGACAGGGGAAACACCATATATTTT; CDR3: CASSYSDRGNTIYF; V: TRBV6-5; D: TRBD1; size: .; J: TRBJ1-3
DNA: TGTGCCAGTAGTATAGAGGAGGGAGCGAACACTGAAGCTTTCTTT; CDR3: CASSIEEGANTEAFF; V: TRBV19; D: .; size: few; J: TRBJ1-1
DNA: TGTGCCACCAGCAGAACAGGGGACAGCACTGAAGCTTTCTTT; CDR3: CATSRTGDSTEAFF; V: TRBV15; D: TRBD1; size: .; J: TRBJ1-1
DNA: TGCGCCAGCAGCCAAGAACGGGACAGAAGCTATGGCTACACCTTC; CDR3: CASSQERDRSYGYTF; V: TRBV4-1; D: TRBD1; size: .; J: TRBJ1-2
DNA: TGTGCCAGCAGCGCACAACTAGTAGGGGGGACCCAGTACTTC; CDR3: CASSAQLVGGTQYF; V: TRBV7-3; D: .; size: once; J: TRBJ2-5
DNA: TGTGCCACCAGTGACCCGGGGAGGTCCTACACCGGGGAGCTGTTTTTT; CDR3: CATSDPGRSYTGELFF; V: TRBV24-1; D: .; size: .; J: TRBJ2-2